This entry features one T cell receptor (beta chain) sequence. Distinct nucleotide sequences in the sample also encode this CDR3. Tens of thousands of T cell genomes (about 0.2 ug DNA) went into each sorted-subset replicate. TCRdb keeps only in-frame clones here, not all; method: immunoSEQ multiplex PCR. The sample records about 1.4 million clones, roughly 95% being singletons. The entry originates in a study of shared clonotypes between healthy human individuals. Trimming took off 6 bases at V and 3 bases at J, with 9 bases between the two ends. CDR3 length equals 11 residues. Germline CDR1 is DFQATT and CDR2 is SNEGSKA (reference sequence). The investigators split CD4+ cells into a CD45RA+ naive subset and a CD45RA-negative memory subset.

Input material: naive CD4+ T cells sorted from blood. Subset noted: CD45RA+ positively selected. This TCR came from a man younger than 45 in good health. The chain carries TRBV20-1 and TRBJ2-7; D uncertain. The CDR3 nucleotides read TGCAGTGCCTCGTGGGGCTACGAGCAGTACTTC. As protein: CSASWGYEQYF.